This T cell receptor beta chain was sequenced for a study of blood T cells in healthy people across ages. Study results and caveats: Older age coincided with a roughly linear decline in TCR beta diversity per million T cells.

A second PCR, run for roughly 7 to 11 cycles, used a sample-barcoded 5' primer plus a J-beta primer mix. TCRdb re-derived calls from the 5' RACE reads in MiXCR, one entry per CDR3 protein. Among about 620,000 distinct CDR3 sequences, roughly half were seen once, and the ten largest hold approximately 13%. Germline assignment: CDR1 SGHKS and CDR2 YYEKEE (reference sequence). This CDR3 has 15 amino acids. Trimming stripped 3 bases from V and 3 bases from J, with 16 bases between. This clonotype was recorded at least ten times. The antigen remains unidentified. Donors gave roughly 10 milliliters of peripheral blood apiece. Researchers isolated at least 6 million PBMCs per sample.

The receptor was isolated from a woman aged 80 or over in good health. Sequenced sample: blood. The chain is built from TRBV5-5 and TRBJ2-7, with D perhaps matching TRBD1 or TRBD2 (6 bases each). CDR3 sequence: CASSSPGRGGYEQYF. The CDR3 nucleotides read TGTGCCAGCAGCTCACCTGGCAGGGGAGGCTACGAGCAGTACTTC. Full variable domain (rest looked up from reference TRBV5-5 and TRBJ2-7): DAGVTQSPTHLIKTRGQQVTLRCSPISGHKSVSWYQQVLGQGPQFIFQYYEKEERGRGNFPDRFSARQFPNYSSELNVNALLLGDSALYLCASSSPGRGGYEQYFGPGTRLTVT.